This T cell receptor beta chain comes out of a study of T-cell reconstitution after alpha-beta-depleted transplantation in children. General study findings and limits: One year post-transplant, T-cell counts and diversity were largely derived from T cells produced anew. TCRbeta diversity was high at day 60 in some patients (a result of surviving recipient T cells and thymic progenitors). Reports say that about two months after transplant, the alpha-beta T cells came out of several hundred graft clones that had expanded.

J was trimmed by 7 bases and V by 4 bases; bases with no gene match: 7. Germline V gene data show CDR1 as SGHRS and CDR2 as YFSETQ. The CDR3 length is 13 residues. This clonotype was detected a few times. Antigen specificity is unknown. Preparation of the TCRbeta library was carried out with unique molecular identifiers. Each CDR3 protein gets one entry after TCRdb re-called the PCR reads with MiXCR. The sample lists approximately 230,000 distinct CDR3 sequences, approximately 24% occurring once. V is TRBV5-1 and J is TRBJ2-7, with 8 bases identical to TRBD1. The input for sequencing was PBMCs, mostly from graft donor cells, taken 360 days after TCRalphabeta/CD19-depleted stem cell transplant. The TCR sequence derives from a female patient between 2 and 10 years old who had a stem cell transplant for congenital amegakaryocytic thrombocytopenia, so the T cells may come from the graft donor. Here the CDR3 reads CASSADRVGEQYF. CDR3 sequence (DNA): TGCGCCAGCAGCGCGGACAGGGTGGGGGAGCAGTACTTC.